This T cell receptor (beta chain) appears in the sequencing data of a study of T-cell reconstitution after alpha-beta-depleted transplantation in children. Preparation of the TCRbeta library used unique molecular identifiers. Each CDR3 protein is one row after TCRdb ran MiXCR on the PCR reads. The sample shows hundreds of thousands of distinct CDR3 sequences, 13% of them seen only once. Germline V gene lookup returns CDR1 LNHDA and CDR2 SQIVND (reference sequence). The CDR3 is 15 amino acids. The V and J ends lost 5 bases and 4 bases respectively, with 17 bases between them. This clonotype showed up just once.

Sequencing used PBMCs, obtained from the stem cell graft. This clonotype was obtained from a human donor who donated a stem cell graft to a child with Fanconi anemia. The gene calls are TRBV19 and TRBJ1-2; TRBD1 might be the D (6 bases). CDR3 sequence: CASSVYPGTIYGYTF. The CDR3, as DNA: TGTGCCAGTAGTGTATACCCCGGGACAATCTATGGCTACACCTTC.